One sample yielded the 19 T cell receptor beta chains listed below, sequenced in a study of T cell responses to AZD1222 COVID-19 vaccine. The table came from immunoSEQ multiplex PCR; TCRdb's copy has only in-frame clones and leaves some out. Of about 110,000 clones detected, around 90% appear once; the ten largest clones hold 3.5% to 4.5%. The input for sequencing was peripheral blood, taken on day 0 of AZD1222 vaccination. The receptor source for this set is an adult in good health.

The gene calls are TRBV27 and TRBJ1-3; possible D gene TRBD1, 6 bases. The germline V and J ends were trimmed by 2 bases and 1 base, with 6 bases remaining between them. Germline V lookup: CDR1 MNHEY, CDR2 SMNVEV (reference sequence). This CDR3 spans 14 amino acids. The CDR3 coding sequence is TGTGCCAGCAGTTTAAGGGGGTCTGGAAACACCATATATTTT. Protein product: CASSLRGSGNTIYF.

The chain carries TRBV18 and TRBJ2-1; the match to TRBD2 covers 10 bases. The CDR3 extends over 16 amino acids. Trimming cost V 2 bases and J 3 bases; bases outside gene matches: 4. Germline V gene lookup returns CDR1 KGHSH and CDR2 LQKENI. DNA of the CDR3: TGTGCCAGCTCACCAAAGCGACTAGCGGGCTACAATGAGCAGTTCTTC. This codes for CASSPKRLAGYNEQFF.

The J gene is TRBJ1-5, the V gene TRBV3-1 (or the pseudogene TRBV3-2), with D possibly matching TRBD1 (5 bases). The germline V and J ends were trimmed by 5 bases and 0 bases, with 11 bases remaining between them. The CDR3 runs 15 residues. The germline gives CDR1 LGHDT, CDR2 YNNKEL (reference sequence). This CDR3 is CASSFGGGSNQPQHF. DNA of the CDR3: TGTGCCAGCAGCTTCGGGGGGGGTAGCAATCAGCCCCAGCATTTT.

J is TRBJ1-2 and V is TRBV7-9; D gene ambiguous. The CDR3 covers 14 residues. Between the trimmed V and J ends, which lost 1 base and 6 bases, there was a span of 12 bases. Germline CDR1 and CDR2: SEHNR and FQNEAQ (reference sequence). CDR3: CASSLGRREDGYTF. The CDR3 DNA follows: TGTGCCAGCAGCTTAGGTAGAAGGGAGGATGGCTACACCTTC.

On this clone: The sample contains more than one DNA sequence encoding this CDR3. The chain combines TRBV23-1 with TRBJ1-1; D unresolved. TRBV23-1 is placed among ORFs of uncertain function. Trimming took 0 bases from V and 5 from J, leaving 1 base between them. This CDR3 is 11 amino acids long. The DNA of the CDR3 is TGCGCCAGCAGTCAATCAACTGAAGCTTTCTTT. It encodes CASSQSTEAFF.

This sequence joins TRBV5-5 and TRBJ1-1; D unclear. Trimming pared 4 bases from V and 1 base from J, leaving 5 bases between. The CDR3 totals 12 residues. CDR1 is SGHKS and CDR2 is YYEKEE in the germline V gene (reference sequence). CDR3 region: CASSPENTEAFF. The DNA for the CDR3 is TGTGCCAGCAGCCCGGAGAACACTGAAGCTTTCTTT.

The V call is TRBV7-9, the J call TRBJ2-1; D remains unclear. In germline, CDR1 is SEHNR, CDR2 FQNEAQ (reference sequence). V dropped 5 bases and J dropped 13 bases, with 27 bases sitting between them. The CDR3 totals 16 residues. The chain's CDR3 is CASSARADGWAMRQFF. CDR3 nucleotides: TGTGCCAGCAGCGCTAGAGCAGACGGTTGGGCCATGAGACAGTTCTTC.

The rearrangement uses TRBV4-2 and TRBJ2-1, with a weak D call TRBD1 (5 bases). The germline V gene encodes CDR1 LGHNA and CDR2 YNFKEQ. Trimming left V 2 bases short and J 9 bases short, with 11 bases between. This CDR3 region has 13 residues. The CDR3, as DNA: TGTGCCAGCAGCCAACCGCAGGGCAGTGAGCAGTTCTTC. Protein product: CASSQPQGSEQFF.

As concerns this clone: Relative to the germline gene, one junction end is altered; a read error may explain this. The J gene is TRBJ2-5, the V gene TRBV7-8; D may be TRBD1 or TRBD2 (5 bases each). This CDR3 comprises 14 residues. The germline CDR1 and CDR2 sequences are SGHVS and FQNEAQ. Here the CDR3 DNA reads TGTGCCAGCAGCTTAGAGGGGACCATCTCTTCATCCCACTTC. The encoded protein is CASSLEGTISSSHF.

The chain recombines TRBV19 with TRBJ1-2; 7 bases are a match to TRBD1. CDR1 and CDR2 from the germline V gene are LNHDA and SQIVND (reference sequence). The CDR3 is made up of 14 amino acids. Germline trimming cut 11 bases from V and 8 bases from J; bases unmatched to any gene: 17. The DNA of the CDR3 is TGTGCCGTACAGGACTCCAGGGGGTGGAAAGGCTACACCTTC. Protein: CAVQDSRGWKGYTF.

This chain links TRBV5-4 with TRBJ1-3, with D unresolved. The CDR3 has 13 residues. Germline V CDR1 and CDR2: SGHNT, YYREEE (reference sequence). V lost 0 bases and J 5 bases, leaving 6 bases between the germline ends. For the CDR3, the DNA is TGTGCCAGCAGCTTGGCCGGACGAAACACCATATATTTT. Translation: CASSLAGRNTIYF.

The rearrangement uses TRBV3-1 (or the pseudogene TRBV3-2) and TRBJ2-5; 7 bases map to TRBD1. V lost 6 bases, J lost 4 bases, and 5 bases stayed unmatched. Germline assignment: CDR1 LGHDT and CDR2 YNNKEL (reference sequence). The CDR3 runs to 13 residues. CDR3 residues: CASRPGGSETQYF. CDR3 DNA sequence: TGTGCCAGCAGGCCAGGGGGATCAGAGACCCAGTACTTC.

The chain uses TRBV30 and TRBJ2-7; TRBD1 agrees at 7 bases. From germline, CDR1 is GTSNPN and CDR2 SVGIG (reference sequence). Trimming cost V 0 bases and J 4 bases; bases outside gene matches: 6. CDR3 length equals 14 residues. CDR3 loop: CAWSVQLQGYEQYF. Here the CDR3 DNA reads TGTGCCTGGAGTGTACAATTACAGGGGTACGAGCAGTACTTC. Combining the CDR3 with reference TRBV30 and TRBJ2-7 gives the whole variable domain SQTIHQWPATLVQPVGSPLSLECTVEGTSNPNLYWYRQAAGRGLQLLFYSVGIGQISSEVPQNLSASRPQDRQFILSSKKLLLSDSGFYLCAWSVQLQGYEQYFGPGTRLTVT.

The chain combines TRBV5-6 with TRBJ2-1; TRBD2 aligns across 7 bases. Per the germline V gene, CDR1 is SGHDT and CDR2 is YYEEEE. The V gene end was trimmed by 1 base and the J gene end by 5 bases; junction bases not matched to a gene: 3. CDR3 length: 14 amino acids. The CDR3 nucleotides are TGTGCCAGCAGCTTGTCCAGCGGGAACAATGAGCAGTTCTTC. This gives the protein CASSLSSGNNEQFF. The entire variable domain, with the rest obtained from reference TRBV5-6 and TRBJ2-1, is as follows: DAGVTQSPTHLIKTRGQQVTLRCSPKSGHDTVSWYQQALGQGPQFIFQYYEEEERQRGNFPDRFSGHQFPNYSSELNVNALLLGDSALYLCASSLSSGNNEQFFGPGTRLTVL.

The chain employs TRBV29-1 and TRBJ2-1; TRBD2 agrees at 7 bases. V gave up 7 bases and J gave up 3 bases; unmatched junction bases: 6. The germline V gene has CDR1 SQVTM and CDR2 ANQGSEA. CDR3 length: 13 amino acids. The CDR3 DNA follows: TGCAGCGCTATCCAGCGGGACTACAATGAGCAGTTCTTC. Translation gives CSAIQRDYNEQFF.

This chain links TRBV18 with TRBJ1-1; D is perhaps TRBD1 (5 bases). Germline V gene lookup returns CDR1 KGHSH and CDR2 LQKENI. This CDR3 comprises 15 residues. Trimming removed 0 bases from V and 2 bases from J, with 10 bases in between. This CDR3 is CASSPPPGLNTEAFF. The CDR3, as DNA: TGTGCCAGCTCACCACCCCCAGGGCTAAACACTGAAGCTTTCTTT.

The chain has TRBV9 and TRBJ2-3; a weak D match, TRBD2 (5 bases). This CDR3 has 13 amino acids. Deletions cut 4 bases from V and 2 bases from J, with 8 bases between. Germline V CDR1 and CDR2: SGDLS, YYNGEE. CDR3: CASSQDSTDTQYF. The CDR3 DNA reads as TGTGCCAGCAGCCAGGACTCCACAGATACGCAGTATTTT.

The CDR3 reads CASKPAGTYSNQPQHF. The CDR3 bases are TGTGCCAGTAAACCCGCCGGGACATATAGCAATCAGCCCCAGCATTTT. The chain has TRBV19 and TRBJ1-5, with a tentative D call TRBD1 (6 bases). This CDR3 has 16 amino acids. Germline V gives CDR1 LNHDA, CDR2 SQIVND (reference sequence). Deletions cut 7 bases from V and 0 bases from J, with 16 bases between.

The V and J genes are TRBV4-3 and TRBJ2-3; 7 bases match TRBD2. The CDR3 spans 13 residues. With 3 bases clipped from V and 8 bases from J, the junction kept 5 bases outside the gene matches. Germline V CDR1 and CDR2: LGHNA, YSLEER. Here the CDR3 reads CASSHPGGITQYF. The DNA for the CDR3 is TGCGCCAGCAGCCACCCCGGGGGGATTACGCAGTATTTT.